Each of the 28 T cell receptor beta chains below was sequenced from the same sample in a study of T cells in Graves' hyperthyroidism and ophthalmopathy. TCR beta CDR3 regions were amplified from RNA. The TCR CDR3 first-round RT-PCR relied on the HTBI primer set. A single record per CDR3 protein comes from TCRdb applying MiXCR to the multiplex PCR reads. The sample includes about 400,000 distinct CDR3 sequences, about 16% of them seen just once. Specimen: blood. The receptor set was obtained from a woman in her 30s with Graves' hyperthyroidism.

This clonotype was seen a handful of times. This rearrangement joins TRBV15 to TRBJ2-1; 7 positions agree with TRBD1. The length of the CDR3 is 16 residues. V dropped 8 bases and J dropped 6; count of bases not matched to a gene: 16. CDR1 is LNHNV, CDR2 YYDKDF, per germline (reference sequence). DNA for the CDR3: TGTGCCACCGATGGGACAGCCGCCGCGAACAGCAATGAGCAGTTCTTC. Translating gives CATDGTAAANSNEQFF.

This clonotype was seen a handful of times. Its ends do not fully match the called genes, so a read error is possible. The CDR3 sequence is CACSLLAGESYEQYF. CDR3 DNA sequence: TGTGCCTGCAGCTTACTAGCGGGAGAGTCCTACGAGCAGTACTTC. The V call is TRBV11-2, the J call TRBJ2-7, with 11 bases that match TRBD2. CDR1 and CDR2 from the germline V gene are SGHAT and FQNNGV. CDR3 length: 15 amino acids.

The chain uses TRBV29-1 and TRBJ2-7; unclear D gene. The CDR3 has 12 amino acids. Germline CDR1 SQVTM, CDR2 ANQGSEA. The V and J ends lost 1 base and 3 bases respectively, with 7 bases between them. The CDR3 DNA reads as TGCAGCGTTGAAGGCGGCGACTACGAGCAGTACTTC. Translated, it gives CSVEGGDYEQYF.

J is TRBJ2-3 and V is TRBV28; D assignment may be TRBD1 or TRBD2 (5 bases each). Germline values: CDR1 MDHEN, CDR2 SYDVKM. V was shortened by 2 bases and J by 4 bases, with 13 bases between the two germline ends. The CDR3 loop spans 15 amino acids. The CDR3 is CASSLMGEWPDTQYF. CDR3 nucleotides: TGTGCCAGCAGTTTAATGGGGGAGTGGCCAGATACGCAGTATTTT.

The CDR3 coding sequence is TGTGCCAGCAGTTTTTCGGGGACAGGGCGTTTTCGTGGCTACACCTTC. Translated, it gives CASSFSGTGRFRGYTF. V gene TRBV28 combines with J gene TRBJ1-2, with TRBD1 matching 9 bases. V shed 3 bases, J shed 7 bases, and the junction held 12 bases outside the gene matches. CDR3 length: 16 residues. Germline CDR1 and CDR2: MDHEN and SYDVKM.

This chain uses TRBV7-2 with TRBJ2-2; TRBD2 matches at 8 bases. The V segment lost 1 base and the J segment 0 bases; nucleotides outside the gene matches: 1. Germline loops: CDR1 SGHTA, CDR2 FQGNSA. This CDR3 comprises 16 residues. CDR3: CASSLEGLANTGELFF. In nucleotides, the CDR3 is TGTGCCAGCAGCTTAGAGGGACTAGCGAACACCGGGGAGCTGTTTTTT.

A few counts support this clonotype. The chain uses TRBV2 and TRBJ1-4, with D perhaps matching TRBD1 (5 bases). Deletions cut 6 bases from V and 7 bases from J, with 9 bases between. The germline CDR1 and CDR2 sequences are SNHLY and FYNNEI. The CDR3 spans 12 residues. CDR3 region: CASRQDIEKLFF. The CDR3 coding sequence is TGTGCCAGCAGACAGGATATTGAAAAACTGTTTTTT.

In its sample, this clonotype was seen many times. The chain joins TRBV27 to TRBJ2-1, with 8 bases matching TRBD1. Germline V gives CDR1 MNHEY, CDR2 SMNVEV (reference sequence). V gave up 6 bases and J gave up 9 bases; unmatched junction bases: 7. The CDR3 length is 13 residues. CDR3 coding DNA: TGTGCCAGCAGGGACAGGGTCTGGGGTGAGCAGTTCTTC. The encoded protein is CASRDRVWGEQFF.

Of note for this clonotype: This clone may be a read error of a much larger clone one base away. The chain combines TRBV7-9 with TRBJ2-3; TRBD2 agrees at 12 bases. Germline values: CDR1 SEHNR, CDR2 FQNEAQ (reference sequence). CDR3 length: 16 residues. V lost 5 bases and J lost 2; bases outside the gene matches: 5. The CDR3 reads CASSALAGGTTDTQYF. CDR3 bases: TGTGCCAGCAGCGCACTAGCGGGAGGAACCACAGATACGCAGTATTTT.

This clonotype has just a few counts. The chain couples TRBV11-2 to TRBJ2-2, with 10 bases aligning to TRBD1. Germline V lookup: CDR1 SGHAT, CDR2 FQNNGV. After removal of 5 bases from V and 5 bases from J, the junction contained 5 bases not matched to a gene. This CDR3 has 15 amino acids. This CDR3 reads CASSPWTGGTGELFF. The CDR3 DNA is TGTGCCAGCAGCCCGTGGACAGGGGGGACCGGGGAGCTGTTTTTT.

This clonotype has only a few counts. The genes are TRBV6-2 or TRBV6-3 and TRBJ2-7; TRBD2 matches at 9 bases. The length of the CDR3 is 17 residues. The J segment lost 0 bases and the V segment lost 6 bases, leaving 12 bases of the junction unmatched. Germline V lookup: CDR1 MNHEY, CDR2 SVGEGT. The CDR3 DNA reads TGTGCCAGCAGCCCCCGGGCGGGACTAGCATCCTCCTACGAGCAGTACTTC. Its translation is CASSPRAGLASSYEQYF.

This clonotype was counted ten times or more. This chain connects TRBV20-1 to TRBJ1-1, with D maybe TRBD1 (6 bases). The CDR3 is 14 residues long. V shed 3 bases and J shed 0 bases, with 11 bases lying between them. Per the germline V gene, CDR1 is DFQATT and CDR2 is SNEGSKA (reference sequence). In DNA form, the CDR3 reads TGCAGTGCTAGCCGGACAGTAATGAACACTGAAGCTTTCTTT. This codes for CSASRTVMNTEAFF.

The gene calls are TRBV9 and TRBJ2-4; 10 nucleotides line up with TRBD1. CDR1 is SGDLS, CDR2 YYNGEE, per germline. V dropped 0 bases and J dropped 8; count of bases not matched to a gene: 5. This CDR3 is 15 amino acids long. CDR3 in amino acids: CASSVDDRGLDIQYF. The CDR3 DNA reads TGTGCCAGCAGCGTAGACGACAGGGGGCTGGACATTCAGTACTTC.

Only a few counts were recorded for this clonotype. The rearrangement joins TRBV9 to TRBJ2-1, with D maybe TRBD1 (5 bases). The CDR3 runs 16 residues. Germline loops: CDR1 SGDLS, CDR2 YYNGEE. Trimming left V 4 bases short and J 3 bases short, with 17 bases between. The CDR3 here is CASSISQATVYNEQFF. The CDR3 nucleotides are TGTGCCAGCAGCATATCACAGGCGACCGTCTACAATGAGCAGTTCTTC. Supplemented by reference TRBV9 and TRBJ2-1, the full variable domain reads DSGVTQTPKHLITATGQRVTLRCSPRSGDLSVYWYQQSLDQGLQFLIQYYNGEERAKGNILERFSAQQFPDLHSELNLSSLELGDSALYFCASSISQATVYNEQFFGPGTRLTVL.

About this clonotype: Since no conserved phenylalanine or tryptophan closes the CDR3, a read error is the likely cause. This chain joins TRBV13 and TRBJ2-1; the D gene is possibly TRBD2 (8 bases). CDR3 length: 18 residues. V gave up 4 bases and J gave up 5 bases, with 24 bases separating them. Germline loops: CDR1 PRHDT, CDR2 FYEKMQ (reference sequence). In DNA, the CDR3 is TGTGCCAGCAGCTCGACTAACGGGAGGGGACAGAATCACAATGAGCAGTTCTCC. Protein product: CASSSTNGRGQNHNEQFS.

In its sample, this clonotype was seen many times. This chain uses TRBV12-5 with TRBJ1-5; tentatively, D is TRBD1 (6 bases). Trimming shortened V by 7 bases and J by 3 bases, and 13 bases separated the two germline ends. This CDR3 spans 14 amino acids. The germline V gene has CDR1 LGHNT and CDR2 FRNRAP. The CDR3 nucleotides are TGTGCTAGTGCCGCCGGACAGCCCAATCAGCCCCAGCATTTT. Protein: CASAAGQPNQPQHF.

This clonotype has a count of ten or more. This chain links TRBV28 with TRBJ1-1; TRBD1 matches at 12 bases. The CDR3 has 15 residues. Per the germline V gene, CDR1 is MDHEN and CDR2 is SYDVKM. Trimming at V came to 8 bases and at J to 8 bases, leaving 12 bases not matched to a gene. The chain's CDR3 is CASGPAGQGAQEAFF. CDR3 sequence (DNA): TGTGCCAGCGGTCCAGCGGGACAGGGGGCTCAGGAAGCTTTCTTT.

This clonotype was recorded a few times. This chain uses TRBV5-1 with TRBJ2-1, with TRBD1 matching over 7 bases. The V and J ends lost 4 bases and 7 bases, in that order; junction bases with no gene match: 2. Germline V gives CDR1 SGHRS, CDR2 YFSETQ. There are 12 residues in the CDR3. CDR3 sequence: CASSQGQNEQFF. The CDR3 coding sequence is TGCGCCAGCAGCCAGGGACAGAATGAGCAGTTCTTC.

For the CDR3, the DNA is TGTGCCAGCAGCCCCTACGGAGCGGGAGAGTACAATGAGCAGTTCTTC. It yields the protein CASSPYGAGEYNEQFF. The V and J genes are TRBV4-2 and TRBJ2-1; 8 bases are shared with TRBD2. This CDR3 is built from 16 residues. V lost 4 bases and J lost 4; bases outside the gene matches: 9. Germline lookup yields CDR1 LGHNA and CDR2 YNFKEQ.

V is TRBV5-5 and J is TRBJ1-2; perhaps TRBD1 as D (6 bases). The germline V and J ends were trimmed by 4 bases and 14 bases, with 18 bases remaining between them. This CDR3 is 12 amino acids long. Looked up from germline, CDR1 is SGHKS and CDR2 is YYEKEE (reference sequence). In nucleotides, the CDR3 is TGTGCCAGCAGCATGCTGACAGGAAGGGGGACCTTC. This sequence encodes CASSMLTGRGTF.

This clonotype came up many times. The chain is built from TRBV18 and TRBJ2-3; 10 bases align to TRBD2. Trimming took 3 bases from V and 5 from J; bases not matched to a gene: 5. The CDR3 has 15 residues. The germline V gene encodes CDR1 KGHSH and CDR2 LQKENI. The CDR3 loop is CASSPPGLAIDTQYF. The CDR3 region has the DNA TGTGCCAGCTCACCTCCGGGACTAGCGATAGATACGCAGTATTTT.

This chain links TRBV5-1 with TRBJ2-7; 11 bases are shared with TRBD2. Trimming at V came to 2 bases and at J to 4 bases, leaving 8 bases not matched to a gene. Germline CDR1 SGHRS, CDR2 YFSETQ. CDR3 size: 16 residues. This chain's CDR3 is CASSLLSGRARYEQYF. As DNA, the CDR3 is TGCGCCAGCAGCTTACTTAGCGGGAGGGCCCGTTACGAGCAGTACTTC.

The rearrangement links TRBV29-1 to TRBJ2-2, with 7 positions matching TRBD2. The J segment lost 4 bases and the V segment lost 4 bases, leaving 9 bases of the junction unmatched. This CDR3 comprises 15 residues. CDR1 is SQVTM and CDR2 is ANQGSEA in the germline V gene. CDR3 in amino acids: CSVVVVGGSTGELFF. In nucleotides, the CDR3 is TGCAGCGTTGTTGTAGTGGGGGGGAGCACCGGGGAGCTGTTTTTT.

This clonotype was found many times. The genes are TRBV29-1 and TRBJ2-7; 9 bases align to TRBD1. The CDR3 totals 13 residues. The J segment lost 3 bases and the V segment lost 3 bases, leaving 3 bases of the junction unmatched. In germline, CDR1 is SQVTM, CDR2 ANQGSEA. The CDR3 spells CSVEGQGGYEQYF. In DNA form, the CDR3 reads TGCAGCGTTGAGGGACAGGGCGGCTACGAGCAGTACTTC.

There are many counts of this clonotype. The chain is built from TRBV7-2 and TRBJ2-7; 7 positions agree with TRBD2. The CDR3 length is 12 residues. The germline CDR1 and CDR2 sequences are SGHTA and FQGNSA. V shed 5 bases and J 4 bases; nucleotides not matched to a gene: 2. The CDR3 is CASSTGGYEQYF. CDR3 DNA: TGTGCCAGCAGCACCGGGGGGTACGAGCAGTACTTC.

This clonotype was observed a few times. The rearrangement uses TRBV2 and TRBJ2-7; 11 bases match TRBD2. The ends lost 4 bases at V and 5 bases at J; junction bases unmatched: 7. The CDR3 is 15 residues long. Germline CDR1 and CDR2: SNHLY and FYNNEI. CDR3 nucleotide sequence: TGTGCCAGCAGTGCTCGGACTAGCGGGTGGCACGAGCAGTACTTC. Translated: CASSARTSGWHEQYF.

This clonotype was detected once. An end of the junction does not agree with germline; a read error may underlie this. The chain combines TRBV3-1 with TRBJ2-7; D perhaps matches TRBD1 (5 bases). In germline, CDR1 is LGHDT, CDR2 YNNKEL (reference sequence). CDR3 length: 12 amino acids. CDR3 bases: TGTGCCGGCAGCCAGGGTAGCTACGAGCAGTACTTC. Its protein is CAGSQGSYEQYF.

This clonotype was detected ten times or more. The chain recombines TRBV30 with TRBJ1-4, with D unresolved. The CDR3 consists of 12 residues. The germline V gene has CDR1 GTSNPN and CDR2 SVGIG (reference sequence). Trimming removed 3 bases at V and 10 bases at J, with 12 bases between. CDR3 DNA: TGTGCCTGGAGCAACCCGGACGGAAAACTGTTTTTT. Translating it yields CAWSNPDGKLFF.